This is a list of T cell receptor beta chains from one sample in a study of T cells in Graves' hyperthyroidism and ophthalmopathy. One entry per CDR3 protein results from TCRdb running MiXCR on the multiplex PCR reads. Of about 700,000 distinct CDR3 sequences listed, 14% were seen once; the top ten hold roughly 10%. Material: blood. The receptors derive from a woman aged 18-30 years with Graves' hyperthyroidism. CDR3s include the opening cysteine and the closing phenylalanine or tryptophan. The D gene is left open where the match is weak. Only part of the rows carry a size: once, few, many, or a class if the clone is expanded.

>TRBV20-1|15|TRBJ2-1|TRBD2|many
TGCAGTGCTAGAGATCCTTCACTAGCGCTAGATGAGCAGTTCTTC
CSARDPSLALDEQFF
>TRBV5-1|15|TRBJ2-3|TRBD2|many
TGCGCCAGCAGCCCGGGACTAGCGCGCACAGATACGCAGTATTTT
CASSPGLARTDTQYF
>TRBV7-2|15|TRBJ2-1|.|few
TGTGCCAGCAGCTTAGAAGCGGTCGCCTACAATGAGCAGTTCTTC
CASSLEAVAYNEQFF
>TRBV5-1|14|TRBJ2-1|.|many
TGCGCCAGCAGCAACTCCACGAAGTACAATGAGCAGTTCTTC
CASSNSTKYNEQFF
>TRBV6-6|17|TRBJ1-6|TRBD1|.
TGTGCCAGCAGTTACTCGAGAGAACAGGGGCATAATTCACCCCTCCACTTT
CASSYSREQGHNSPLHF
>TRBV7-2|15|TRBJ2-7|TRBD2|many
TGTGCCAGCAGCTTCGTTAGCGGGAGTGGGTACGAGCAGTACTTC
CASSFVSGSGYEQYF
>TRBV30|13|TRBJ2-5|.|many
TGTGCCTGGAGATCAGGAGGGCGAGAGACCCAGTACTTC
CAWRSGGRETQYF
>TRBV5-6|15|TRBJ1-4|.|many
TGTGCCAGCAGCCAAGACTCCCGATTAAATGAAAAACTGTTTTTT
CASSQDSRLNEKLFF
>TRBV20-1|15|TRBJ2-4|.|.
TGCAGTGCTCGAAGGACAGCTCTAGCCAAAAACATTCAGTACTTC
CSARRTALAKNIQYF
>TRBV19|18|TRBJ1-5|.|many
TGTGCCAGTAGTATGCCGGGGTATGGGGGCCCTAGCAATCAGCCCCAGCATTTT
CASSMPGYGGPSNQPQHF
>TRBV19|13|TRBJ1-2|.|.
TGTGCCAGTAGTATCACCCTTAACTATGGCTACACCTTC
CASSITLNYGYTF
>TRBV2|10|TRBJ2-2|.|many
TGTGCCAGTAAGATCGGGGAGCTGTTTTTT
CASKIGELFF
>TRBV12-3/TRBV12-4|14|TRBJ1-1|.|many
TGTGCCAGCAGTCCCACAGGGAGGGGCACTGAAGCTTTCTTT
CASSPTGRGTEAFF
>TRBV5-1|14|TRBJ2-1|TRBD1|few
TGCGCCAGCAGCTTGCGGACAGGGCATAATGAGCAGTTCTTC
CASSLRTGHNEQFF
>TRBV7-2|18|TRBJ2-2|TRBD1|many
TGTGCCAGCAGCTTCGGCAGGGGGCTAGCCCTGAACACCGGGGAGCTGTTTTTT
CASSFGRGLALNTGELFF
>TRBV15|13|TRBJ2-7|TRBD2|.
TGTGCCACCAGCACCGGGGGGGCCTACGAGCAGTACTTC
CATSTGGAYEQYF
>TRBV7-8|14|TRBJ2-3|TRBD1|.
TGTGCCAGCAGCCCCGGGACAGGGGATATCTCGCAGTATTTT
CASSPGTGDISQYF